The following is a T cell receptor beta chain sequence with its context. The sample is drawn from a study of blood T cells in healthy people across ages. A second about 6 to 11 cycle PCR used barcoded and J-beta primers. Each of the cDNA molecules was tagged by a template-switch adaptor with 12 random nucleotides. TCRdb passed the 5' RACE reads through MiXCR, listing each CDR3 protein once. This sample has roughly 1.6 million distinct CDR3 sequences, with 30% to 35% found just once. Germline values: CDR1 KGHSH, CDR2 LQKENI. The CDR3 loop spans 15 amino acids. The ends were cut back, 2 bases at V and 4 bases at J, with 12 bases in the middle.

Sequencing used blood. The chain is built from TRBV18 and TRBJ2-1; D is uncertain. This TCR was recovered from a woman in her 30s in good health. For the CDR3, the DNA is TGTGCCAGCTCACCAAGAGGCCCCAAATACAATGAGCAGTTCTTC. This sequence encodes CASSPRGPKYNEQFF.